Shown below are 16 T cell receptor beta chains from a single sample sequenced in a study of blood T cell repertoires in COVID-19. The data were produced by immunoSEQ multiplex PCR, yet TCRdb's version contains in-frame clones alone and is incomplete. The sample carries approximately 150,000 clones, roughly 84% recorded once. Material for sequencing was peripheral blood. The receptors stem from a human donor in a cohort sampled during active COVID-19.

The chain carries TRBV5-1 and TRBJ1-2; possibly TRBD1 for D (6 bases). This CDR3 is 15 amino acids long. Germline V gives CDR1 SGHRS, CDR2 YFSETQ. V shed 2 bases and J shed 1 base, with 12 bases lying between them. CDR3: CASSFRQGFNYGYTF. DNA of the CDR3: TGCGCCAGCAGCTTTAGGCAGGGGTTTAACTATGGCTACACCTTC.

The DNA of the CDR3 is TGTGCCAGCAGAGCTAGCGGGAGCGCCACCTACGAGCAGTACGTC. It codes for CASRASGSATYEQYV. The genes are TRBV6-5 and TRBJ2-7; 10 bases match TRBD2. The ends lost 6 bases at V and 2 bases at J; junction bases unmatched: 7. CDR1 and CDR2 (germline): MNHEY, SVGAGI. The length of the CDR3 is 15 residues.

CDR3: CASSPRGLAGPLYEQYV. CDR3 bases: TGTGCCAGCAGCCCGAGGGGACTAGCGGGCCCCCTTTACGAGCAGTACGTC. The J gene is TRBJ2-7, the V gene TRBV5-6; 12 nucleotides match TRBD2. The J segment lost 4 bases and the V segment lost 4 bases, leaving 12 bases of the junction unmatched. CDR1 SGHDT and CDR2 YYEEEE come from the germline V gene. The CDR3 sequence is 17 residues long.

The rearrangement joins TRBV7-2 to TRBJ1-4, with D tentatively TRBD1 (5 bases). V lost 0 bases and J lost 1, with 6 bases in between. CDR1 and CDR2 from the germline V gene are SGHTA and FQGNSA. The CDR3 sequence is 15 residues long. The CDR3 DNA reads TGTGCCAGCAGCTTAGCGGGGGGAACTAATGAAAAACTGTTTTTT. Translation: CASSLAGGTNEKLFF.

The CDR3 loop is CASSRLAGGRNIQYF. The CDR3 region has the DNA TGTGCCAGCAGTCGACTAGCGGGGGGACGGAACATTCAGTACTTC. The chain employs TRBV25-1 and TRBJ2-4, with 13 bases lining up with TRBD2. Germline V gene lookup returns CDR1 MGHDK and CDR2 SYGVNS. V was pared by 5 bases and J by 7 bases, with 5 bases of the junction left unmatched. The CDR3 is 15 residues long.

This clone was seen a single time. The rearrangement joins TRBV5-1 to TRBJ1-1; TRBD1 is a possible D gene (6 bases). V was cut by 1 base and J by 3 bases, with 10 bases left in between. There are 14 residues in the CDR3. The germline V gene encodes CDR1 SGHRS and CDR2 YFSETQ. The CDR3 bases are TGCGCCAGCAGCTTGACAGGGATGCACACTGAAGCTTTCTTT. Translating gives CASSLTGMHTEAFF. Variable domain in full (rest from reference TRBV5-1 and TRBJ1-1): KAGVTQTPRYLIKTRGQQVTLSCSPISGHRSVSWYQQTPGQGLQFLFEYFSETQRNKGNFPGRFSGRQFSNSRSEMNVSTLELGDSALYLCASSLTGMHTEAFFGQGTRLTVV.

DNA for the CDR3: TGTGCCAGCAGTTTATCCGGGGGTAGCTCCTACAATGAGCAGTTCTTC. Translation: CASSLSGGSSYNEQFF. The V call is TRBV27, the J call TRBJ2-1, with D tentatively TRBD2 (6 bases). Trimming shortened V by 0 bases and J by 0 bases, and 9 bases separated the two germline ends. There are 16 residues in the CDR3. Looked up from germline, CDR1 is MNHEY and CDR2 is SMNVEV (reference sequence).

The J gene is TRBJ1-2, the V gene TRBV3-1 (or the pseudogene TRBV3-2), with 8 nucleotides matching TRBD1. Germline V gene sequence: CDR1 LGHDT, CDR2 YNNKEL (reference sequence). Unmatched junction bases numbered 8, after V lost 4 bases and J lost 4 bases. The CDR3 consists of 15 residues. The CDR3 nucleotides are TGTGCCAGCAGCCCAAGACAGGGGTTAGGCTATGGCTACACCTTC. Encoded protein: CASSPRQGLGYGYTF.

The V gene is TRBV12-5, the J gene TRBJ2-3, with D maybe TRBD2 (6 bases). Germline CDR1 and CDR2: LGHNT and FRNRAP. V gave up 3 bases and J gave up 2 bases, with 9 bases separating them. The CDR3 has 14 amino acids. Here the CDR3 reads CASGLGGNTDTQYF. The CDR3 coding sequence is TGTGCTAGTGGTTTAGGAGGGAACACAGATACGCAGTATTTT.

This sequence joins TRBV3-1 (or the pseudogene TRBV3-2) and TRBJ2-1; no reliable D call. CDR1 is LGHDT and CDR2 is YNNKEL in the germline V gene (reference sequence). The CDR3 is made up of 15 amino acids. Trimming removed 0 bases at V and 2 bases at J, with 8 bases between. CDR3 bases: TGTGCCAGCAGCCAAGATGTCAGGACCTACAATGAGCAGTTCTTC. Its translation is CASSQDVRTYNEQFF.

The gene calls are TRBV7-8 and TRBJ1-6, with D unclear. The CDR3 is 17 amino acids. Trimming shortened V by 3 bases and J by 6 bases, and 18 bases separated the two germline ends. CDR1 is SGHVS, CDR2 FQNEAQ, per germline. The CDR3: CASSFVRDWDPNSPLHF. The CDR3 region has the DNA TGTGCCAGCAGCTTTGTTCGGGATTGGGATCCTAATTCACCCCTCCACTTT.

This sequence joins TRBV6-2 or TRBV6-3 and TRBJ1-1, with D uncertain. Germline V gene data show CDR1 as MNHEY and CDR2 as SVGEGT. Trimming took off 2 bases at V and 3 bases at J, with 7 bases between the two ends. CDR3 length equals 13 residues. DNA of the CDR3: TGTGCCAGCAGTTACGGCCGGGACACTGAAGCTTTCTTT. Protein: CASSYGRDTEAFF.

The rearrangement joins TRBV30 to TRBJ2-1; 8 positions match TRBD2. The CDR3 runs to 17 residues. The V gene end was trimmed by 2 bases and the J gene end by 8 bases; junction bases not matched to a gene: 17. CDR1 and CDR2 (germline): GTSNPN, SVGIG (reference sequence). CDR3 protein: CAWSPRTSTSLSDEQFF. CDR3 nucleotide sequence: TGTGCCTGGAGTCCTCGGACTAGCACGAGTTTGTCGGATGAGCAGTTCTTC. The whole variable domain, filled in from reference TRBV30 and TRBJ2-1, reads SQTIHQWPATLVQPVGSPLSLECTVEGTSNPNLYWYRQAAGRGLQLLFYSVGIGQISSEVPQNLSASRPQDRQFILSSKKLLLSDSGFYLCAWSPRTSTSLSDEQFFGPGTRLTVL.

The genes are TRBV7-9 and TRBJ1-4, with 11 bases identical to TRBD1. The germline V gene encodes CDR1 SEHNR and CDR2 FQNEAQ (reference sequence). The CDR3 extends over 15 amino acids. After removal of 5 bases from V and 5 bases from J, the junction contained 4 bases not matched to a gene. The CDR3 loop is CASSPRDRGNEKLFF. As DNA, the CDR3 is TGTGCCAGCAGCCCCCGGGACAGGGGGAATGAAAAACTGTTTTTT. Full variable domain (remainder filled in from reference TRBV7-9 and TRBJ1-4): DTGVSQNPRHKITKRGQNVTFRCDPISEHNRLYWYRQTLGQGPEFLTYFQNEAQLEKSRLLSDRFSAERPKGSFSTLEIQRTEQGDSAMYLCASSPRDRGNEKLFFGSGTQLSVL.

CDR3 DNA: TGTGCCAGCAGCTTAGGGGGCACCGAAGGGGAAAAACTGTTTTTT. Protein: CASSLGGTEGEKLFF. This chain connects TRBV7-2 to TRBJ1-4, with a weak D call TRBD1 (5 bases). Germline V gene sequence: CDR1 SGHTA, CDR2 FQGNSA. Trimming removed 1 base from V and 8 bases from J, with 14 bases in between. This CDR3 has 15 residues.

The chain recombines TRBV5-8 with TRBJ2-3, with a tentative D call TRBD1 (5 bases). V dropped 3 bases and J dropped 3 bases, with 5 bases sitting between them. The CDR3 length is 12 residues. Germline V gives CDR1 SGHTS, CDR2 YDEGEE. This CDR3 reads CASSSGTDTQYF. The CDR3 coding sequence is TGTGCCAGCAGCTCAGGGACAGATACGCAGTATTTT. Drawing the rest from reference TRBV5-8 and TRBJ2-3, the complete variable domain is EAGVTQSPTHLIKTRGQQATLRCSPISGHTSVYWYQQALGLGLQFLLWYDEGEERNRGNFPPRFSGRQFPNYSSELNVNALELEDSALYLCASSSGTDTQYFGPGTRLTVL.